This TCR beta chain derives from a study of PD-1 blockade in classical Hodgkin lymphoma. The study's findings and limits: When set against healthy donors, newly diagnosed patients were reported to show lower baseline TCR diversity. Repertoires differed for reasons still undefined, possibly disease activity or prior therapy. Baseline diversity in complete responders resembled that of newly diagnosed patients.

There are 16 residues in the CDR3. In the case of this clone: What it binds is unknown.

Some clones are missing from TCRdb's copy, which holds only in-frame ones; the method was immunoSEQ multiplex PCR. The repertoire holds 25,000 to 35,000 clones, with about four fifths as singletons. The time point denotes: cycle 4 day 1 (C4D1), after 5 to 7 weeks of nivolumab. The patients all showed relapse after autologous stem cell transplantation, while their brentuximab vedotin exposure varied. Relapsed/refractory classical Hodgkin lymphoma patients had complete, partial or progressive responses. This receptor was obtained from a human donor with classical Hodgkin lymphoma. The sample here was peripheral blood mononuclear cells (PBMCs), taken before the fourth cycle of nivolumab. The chain couples TRBV21-1 to TRBJ1-5; the DNA was not used to check the table's D call, TRBD1. TRBV21-1 is a pseudogene segment. CDR3 coding DNA: TGTGCCAGCAGCAATAAACTTGTGGGGCTCCATCAGCCCCAGCATTTT. This sequence encodes CASSNKLVGLHQPQHF.